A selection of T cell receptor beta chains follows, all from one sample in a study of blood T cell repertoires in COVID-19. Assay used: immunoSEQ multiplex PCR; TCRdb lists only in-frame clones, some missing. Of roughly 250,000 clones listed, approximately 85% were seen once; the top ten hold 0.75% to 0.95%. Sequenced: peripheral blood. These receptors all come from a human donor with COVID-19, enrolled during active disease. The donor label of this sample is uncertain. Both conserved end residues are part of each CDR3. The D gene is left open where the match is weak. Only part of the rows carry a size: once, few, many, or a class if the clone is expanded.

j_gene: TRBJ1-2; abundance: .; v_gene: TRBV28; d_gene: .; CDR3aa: CASSSFPDFRF; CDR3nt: TGTGCCAGCAGTTCCTTTCCCGACTTCCGCTTC
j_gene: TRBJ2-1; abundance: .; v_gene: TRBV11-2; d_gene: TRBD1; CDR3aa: CASSRQGSSYNEQFF; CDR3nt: TGTGCCAGCAGCCGACAGGGGTCTTCCTACAATGAGCAGTTCTTC
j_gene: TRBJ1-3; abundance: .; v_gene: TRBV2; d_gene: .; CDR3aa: CASIQDRGNTIYF; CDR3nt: TGTGCCAGCATTCAGGATCGGGGAAACACCATATATTTT
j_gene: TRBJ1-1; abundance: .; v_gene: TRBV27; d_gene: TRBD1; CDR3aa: CASSSELRDRRAFF; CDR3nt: TGTGCCAGCAGTTCCGAACTCCGGGACAGGAGAGCTTTCTTT
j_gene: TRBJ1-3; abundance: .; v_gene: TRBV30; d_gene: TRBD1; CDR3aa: CAWSVKTGGRNTIYF; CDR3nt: TGTGCCTGGAGTGTAAAGACAGGGGGTAGAAACACCATATATTTT
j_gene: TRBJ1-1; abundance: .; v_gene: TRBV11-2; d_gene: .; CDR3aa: CASSPFYRTEAFF; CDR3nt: TGTGCCAGCAGCCCCTTTTATCGCACTGAAGCTTTCTTT
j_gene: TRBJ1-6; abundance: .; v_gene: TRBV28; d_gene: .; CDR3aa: CASSLGLLAGNSPLHF; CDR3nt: TGTGCCAGCAGTTTAGGATTATTGGCGGGTAATTCACCCCTCCACTTT
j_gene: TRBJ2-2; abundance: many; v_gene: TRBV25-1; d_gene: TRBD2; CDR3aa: CASSVTGTSGRTSGELFF; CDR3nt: TGTGCCAGCAGTGTAACCGGGACTAGCGGGAGGACCTCCGGGGAGCTGTTTTTT
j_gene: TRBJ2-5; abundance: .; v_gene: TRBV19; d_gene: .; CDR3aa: CASSPNAGGQGRETQYF; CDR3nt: TGTGCCAGTAGTCCAAATGCGGGGGGACAGGGCCGAGAGACCCAGTACTTC
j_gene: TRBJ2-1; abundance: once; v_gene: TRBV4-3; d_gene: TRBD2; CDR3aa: CASSPFTSGSAYNEQFF; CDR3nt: TGCGCCAGCAGCCCGTTCACTAGCGGGAGTGCCTACAATGAGCAGTTCTTC
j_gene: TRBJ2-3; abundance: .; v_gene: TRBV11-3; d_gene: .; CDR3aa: CASSLGAATDTQYF; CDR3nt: TGTGCCAGCAGCTTGGGTGCGGCCACAGATACGCAGTATTTT
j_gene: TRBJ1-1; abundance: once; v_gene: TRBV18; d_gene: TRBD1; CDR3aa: CASSLEGAGETEAFF; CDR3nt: TGTGCCAGCTCACTGGAGGGGGCGGGTGAAACTGAAGCTTTCTTT
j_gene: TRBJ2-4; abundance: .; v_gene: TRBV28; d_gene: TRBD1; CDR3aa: CASSRGQSGKNIQYF; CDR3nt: TGTGCCAGCAGTCGGGGACAGAGTGGGAAAAACATTCAGTACTTC
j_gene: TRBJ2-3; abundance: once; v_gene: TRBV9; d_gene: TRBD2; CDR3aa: CASSASGRGDTQYF; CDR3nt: TGTGCCAGCAGCGCTAGCGGGAGAGGTGATACGCAGTATTTT
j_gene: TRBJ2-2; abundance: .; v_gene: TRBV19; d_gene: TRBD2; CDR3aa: CASTSPGLAGFGTGELFF; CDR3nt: TGTGCCAGTACCTCACCGGGACTAGCGGGCTTTGGCACCGGGGAGCTGTTTTTT
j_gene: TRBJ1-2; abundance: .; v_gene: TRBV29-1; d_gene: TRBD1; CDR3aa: CSTSEGQSYTF; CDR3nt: TGCAGCACCTCAGAGGGACAGTCGTACACCTTC
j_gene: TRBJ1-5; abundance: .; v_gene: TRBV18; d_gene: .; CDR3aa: CASSPLPRQPQHF; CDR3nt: TGTGCCAGCTCACCTCTCCCGCGTCAGCCCCAGCATTTT
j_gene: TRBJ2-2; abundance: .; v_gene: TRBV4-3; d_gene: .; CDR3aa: CASSPTTGGHTGELFF; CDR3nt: TGCGCCAGCAGCCCCACGACTGGCGGGCACACCGGGGAGCTGTTTTTT
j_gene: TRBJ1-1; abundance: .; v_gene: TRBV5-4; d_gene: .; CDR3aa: CASSLAAGGANTEAFF; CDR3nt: TGTGCCAGCAGCTTGGCTGCTGGGGGCGCGAACACTGAAGCTTTCTTT
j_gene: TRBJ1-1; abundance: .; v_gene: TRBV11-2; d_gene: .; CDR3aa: CASTPYQNTEAFF; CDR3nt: TGTGCCAGCACCCCCTACCAGAACACTGAAGCTTTCTTT
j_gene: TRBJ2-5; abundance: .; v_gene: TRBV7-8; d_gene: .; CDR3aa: CASSPDRSWGQYF; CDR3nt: TGTGCCAGCAGCCCCGACAGGTCCTGGGGCCAGTACTTC
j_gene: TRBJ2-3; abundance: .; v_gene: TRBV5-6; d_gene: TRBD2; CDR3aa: CASSLGAGEGDTQYF; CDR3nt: TGTGCCAGCAGCTTGGGGGCGGGAGAAGGGGATACGCAGTATTTT
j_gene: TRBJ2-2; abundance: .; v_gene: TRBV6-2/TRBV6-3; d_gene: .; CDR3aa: CASSYSNGGELFF; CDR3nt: TGTGCCAGCAGTTACTCAAACGGCGGGGAGCTGTTTTTT
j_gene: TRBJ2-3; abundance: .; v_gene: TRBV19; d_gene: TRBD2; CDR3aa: CASSMERGSTDTQYF; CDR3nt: TGTGCCAGTAGTATGGAGCGGGGCAGCACAGATACGCAGTATTTT
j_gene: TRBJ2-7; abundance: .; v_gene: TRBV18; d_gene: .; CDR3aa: CASSPNGLDEQYF; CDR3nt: TGTGCCAGCTCACCAAACGGTTTGGACGAGCAGTACTTC
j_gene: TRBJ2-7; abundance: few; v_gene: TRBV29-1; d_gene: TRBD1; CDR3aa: CSVEQGEGEQYF; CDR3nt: TGCAGCGTTGAACAGGGGGAAGGAGAGCAGTACTTC
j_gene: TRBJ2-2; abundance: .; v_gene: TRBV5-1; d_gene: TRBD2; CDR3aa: CASSQTSGRSTGELFF; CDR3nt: TGCGCCAGCAGCCAGACTAGCGGGAGATCTACCGGGGAGCTGTTTTTT
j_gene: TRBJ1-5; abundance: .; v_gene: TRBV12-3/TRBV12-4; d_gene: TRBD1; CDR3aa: CASTDRVSQPQHF; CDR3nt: TGTGCCAGCACCGACAGGGTGAGTCAGCCCCAGCATTTT
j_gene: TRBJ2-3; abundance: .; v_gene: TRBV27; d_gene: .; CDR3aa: CASSSRPGRADTQYF; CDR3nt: TGTGCCAGCAGTTCCCGTCCCGGGAGAGCAGATACGCAGTATTTT
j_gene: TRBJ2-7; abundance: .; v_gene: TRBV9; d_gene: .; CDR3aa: CASSPGTGSGEQYF; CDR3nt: TGTGCCAGCAGCCCAGGGACTGGTTCGGGGGAGCAGTACTTC
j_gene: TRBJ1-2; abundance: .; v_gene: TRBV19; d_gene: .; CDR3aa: CASSIDRGGYTF; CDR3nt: TGTGCCAGTAGTATAGATCGGGGTGGCTACACCTTC
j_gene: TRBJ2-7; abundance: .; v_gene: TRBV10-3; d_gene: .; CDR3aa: CAIRRMGGLDEQYF; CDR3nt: TGTGCCATCCGCAGAATGGGGGGATTGGACGAGCAGTACTTC
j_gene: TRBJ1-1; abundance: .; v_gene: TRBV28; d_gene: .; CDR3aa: CASTLGGIPEAFF; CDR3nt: TGTGCCAGCACCCTTGGGGGGATACCAGAAGCTTTCTTT
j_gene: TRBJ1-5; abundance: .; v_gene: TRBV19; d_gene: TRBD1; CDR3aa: CASSFRTGVQPQHF; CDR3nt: TGTGCCAGTAGTTTTCGGACAGGGGTTCAGCCCCAGCATTTT
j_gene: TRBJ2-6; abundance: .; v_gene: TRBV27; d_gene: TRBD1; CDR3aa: CASSPGTGDSGANVLTF; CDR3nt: TGTGCCAGCAGCCCCGGGACAGGGGATTCTGGGGCCAACGTCCTGACTTTC
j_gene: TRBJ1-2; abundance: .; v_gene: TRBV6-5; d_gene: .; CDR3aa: CASSYLTRASGYTF; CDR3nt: TGTGCCAGCAGTTACCTCACCAGGGCCTCCGGCTACACCTTC
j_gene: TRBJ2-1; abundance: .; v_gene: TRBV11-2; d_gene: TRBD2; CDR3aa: CASSIAGTYNEQFF; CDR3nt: TGTGCCAGCAGCATAGCGGGAACCTACAATGAGCAGTTCTTC
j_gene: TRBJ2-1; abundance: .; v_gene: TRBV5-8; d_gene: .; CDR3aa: CASRFQPLALYNEQFF; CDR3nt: TGTGCCAGCAGATTCCAACCGCTGGCCCTTTACAATGAGCAGTTCTTC
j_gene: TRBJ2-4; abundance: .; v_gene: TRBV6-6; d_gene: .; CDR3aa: CASSETRDAKNIQYF; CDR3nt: TGTGCCAGCAGTGAGACTAGGGACGCCAAAAACATTCAGTACTTC
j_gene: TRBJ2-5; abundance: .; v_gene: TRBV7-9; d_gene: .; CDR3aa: CASTPPAEETQYF; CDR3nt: TGTGCCAGCACCCCGCCCGCGGAAGAGACCCAGTACTTC
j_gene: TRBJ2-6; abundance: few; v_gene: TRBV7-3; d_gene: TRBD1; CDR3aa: CASSTVGTGGASGANVLTF; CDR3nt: TGTGCCAGCAGCACCGTCGGGACAGGGGGCGCCTCTGGGGCCAACGTCCTGACTTTC
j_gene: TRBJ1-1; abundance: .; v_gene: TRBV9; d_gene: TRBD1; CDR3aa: CASSAQGGNTEAFF; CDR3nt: TGTGCCAGCAGCGCCCAGGGGGGGAACACTGAAGCTTTCTTT
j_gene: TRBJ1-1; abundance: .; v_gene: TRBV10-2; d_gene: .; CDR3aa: CASTWALNTEAFF; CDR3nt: TGCGCCAGCACTTGGGCCCTGAACACTGAAGCTTTCTTT
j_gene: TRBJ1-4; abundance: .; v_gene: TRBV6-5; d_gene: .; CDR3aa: CASSYATATNEKLFF; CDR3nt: TGTGCCAGCAGTTACGCGACAGCAACTAATGAAAAACTGTTTTTT
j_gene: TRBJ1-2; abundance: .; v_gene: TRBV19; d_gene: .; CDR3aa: CASSSPDRPFSGYTF; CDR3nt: TGTGCCAGTAGTTCTCCCGACAGGCCCTTCTCTGGCTACACCTTC
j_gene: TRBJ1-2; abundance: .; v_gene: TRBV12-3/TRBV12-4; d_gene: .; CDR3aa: CASRAGLGYGYTF; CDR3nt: TGTGCCAGCAGGGCGGGACTTGGGTATGGCTACACCTTC
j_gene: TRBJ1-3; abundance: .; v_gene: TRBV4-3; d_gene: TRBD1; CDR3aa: CASSQEQGAGNTIYF; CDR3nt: TGCGCCAGCAGCCAAGAACAGGGGGCTGGAAACACCATATATTTT
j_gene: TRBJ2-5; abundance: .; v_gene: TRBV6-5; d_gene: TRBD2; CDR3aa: CASSFPGGQETQYF; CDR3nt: TGTGCCAGCAGTTTCCCGGGGGGCCAAGAGACCCAGTACTTC
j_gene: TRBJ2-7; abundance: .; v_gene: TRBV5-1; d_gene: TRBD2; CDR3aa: CASSLGLAGTASYEQYF; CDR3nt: TGCGCCAGCAGCTTGGGATTAGCGGGAACGGCCTCCTACGAGCAGTACTTC
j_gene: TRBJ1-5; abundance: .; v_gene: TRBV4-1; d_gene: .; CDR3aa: CASSQSVRVGEQPQHF; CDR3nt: TGCGCCAGCAGCCAATCGGTGAGGGTGGGTGAACAGCCCCAGCATTTT
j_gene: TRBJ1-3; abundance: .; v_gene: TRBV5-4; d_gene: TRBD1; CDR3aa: CASSRLDRGIGNTIYF; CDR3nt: TGTGCCAGCAGCCGCTTGGACAGGGGAATAGGAAACACCATATATTTT
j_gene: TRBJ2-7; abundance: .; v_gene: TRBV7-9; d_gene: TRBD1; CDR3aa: CASSLAGDRGEQYF; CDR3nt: TGTGCCAGCAGCTTAGCTGGGGACAGGGGCGAGCAGTACTTC
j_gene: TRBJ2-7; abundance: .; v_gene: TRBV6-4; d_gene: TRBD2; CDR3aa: CASSDGPSGRPSSYEQYF; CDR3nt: TGTGCCAGCAGTGACGGGCCTAGCGGGAGGCCGAGCTCCTACGAGCAGTACTTC